This T cell receptor (beta chain) emerged from a study of human T cells and chemical hapten exposure. V was cut by 5 bases and J by 1 base, with 14 bases left in between. The CDR3 extends over 15 amino acids. Germline-derived CDR1 and CDR2 are KGHDR and SFDVKD. TCRdb reprocessed the RACE reads via MiXCR and lists one record per CDR3 protein. The data contain some 330,000 distinct CDR3 sequences, about 5.4% of them singletons. This clonotype was seen many times. Time point here: pre-sensitization, week 0. The treatment denotes: therapeutic diphenylcyclopropenone sensitization with weekly scalp DPC. The specimen was whole blood, collected in connection with sensitization to the hapten diphenylcyclopropenone (DPC). The genes are TRBV24-1 and TRBJ2-7; D not certain. The sequence derives from a woman aged 18-30 years with alopecia areata. Some clones in this sample may be carry-over from other donors' samples. The CDR3 protein is CATSASGGPSYEQYF. CDR3 bases: TGTGCCACCAGTGCGAGTGGTGGCCCGTCCTACGAGCAGTACTTC.